This passage covers 26 T cell receptor beta chains from one sample sequenced in a study of blood T cell repertoires in COVID-19. Clones were sequenced by immunoSEQ multiplex PCR, and TCRdb holds only the in-frame ones, with some missing. The sample shows fewer than 250,000 clones, about 83% of them seen only once. The sequenced sample was peripheral blood. These receptors all stem from a human donor in a cohort sampled during active COVID-19.

This chain connects TRBV6-2 or TRBV6-3 to TRBJ2-7, with D possibly being TRBD1 (6 bases). V shed 0 bases and J shed 9 bases, with 12 bases lying between them. The CDR3 consists of 13 residues. Germline values: CDR1 MNHEY, CDR2 SVGEGT. The CDR3 region has the DNA TGTGCCAGCAGTTACTCGCAGGCACAGGGGCAGTACTTC. This encodes CASSYSQAQGQYF.

Notes on this clone: This CDR3 is also generated by other DNA sequences in the sample. The chain employs TRBV6-5 and TRBJ1-1, with 8 bases identical to TRBD1. The V gene end was trimmed by 0 bases and the J gene end by 1 base; junction bases not matched to a gene: 1. The CDR3 runs to 15 residues. Germline-derived CDR1 and CDR2 are MNHEY and SVGAGI. The CDR3 DNA follows: TGTGCCAGCAGTTACTCGACAGGGGCGAACACTGAAGCTTTCTTT. It encodes CASSYSTGANTEAFF.

The chain uses TRBV9 and TRBJ1-2; tentative D call: TRBD1 (6 bases). This CDR3 is built from 14 residues. The germline CDR1 and CDR2 sequences are SGDLS and YYNGEE. The V and J ends lost 3 bases and 5 bases respectively, with 14 bases between them. CDR3 sequence reads: CASSASGAVYGYTF. CDR3 nucleotide sequence: TGTGCCAGCAGCGCCTCAGGGGCAGTATATGGCTACACCTTC.

This clone was picked up a small number of times. DNA of the CDR3: TGTGCCAGCAGCCAACAGGGAAATCAGCCCCAGCATTTT. Translation: CASSQQGNQPQHF. The V call is TRBV7-3, the J call TRBJ1-5; D perhaps matches TRBD1 (6 bases). V was cut by 5 bases and J by 4 bases, with 9 bases left in between. The CDR3 contains 13 residues. The germline V gene has CDR1 SGHTA and CDR2 FQGTGA.

The V call is TRBV9, the J call TRBJ2-2, with 8 bases that match TRBD1. CDR3 length equals 15 residues. Per germline, CDR1 SGDLS and CDR2 YYNGEE. The J segment lost 5 bases and the V segment lost 0 bases, leaving 3 bases of the junction unmatched. CDR3 in DNA: TGTGCCAGCAGCGTAGCTCGGACAGGGACCGGGGAGCTGTTTTTT. This codes for CASSVARTGTGELFF. The full variable domain, its missing parts supplied by reference TRBV9 and TRBJ2-2, is DSGVTQTPKHLITATGQRVTLRCSPRSGDLSVYWYQQSLDQGLQFLIQYYNGEERAKGNILERFSAQQFPDLHSELNLSSLELGDSALYFCASSVARTGTGELFFGEGSRLTVL.

This rearrangement joins TRBV7-2 to TRBJ2-7; D gene unclear. The CDR3 is 12 amino acids. V dropped 2 bases and J dropped 3 bases, with 5 bases sitting between them. Germline CDR1 SGHTA, CDR2 FQGNSA. The CDR3 DNA is TGTGCCAGCAGCTTAAATCTCTACGAGCAGTACTTC. This encodes CASSLNLYEQYF.

The V gene is TRBV30, the J gene TRBJ2-7; D gene uncertain. Trimming removed 0 bases from V and 3 bases from J, with 6 bases in between. From germline, CDR1 is GTSNPN and CDR2 SVGIG (reference sequence). This CDR3 is 12 amino acids long. The CDR3 coding sequence is TGTGCCTGGAGTGTACACGACTACGAGCAGTACTTC. Amino acids: CAWSVHDYEQYF. Complete variable domain (other parts from reference TRBV30 and TRBJ2-7): SQTIHQWPATLVQPVGSPLSLECTVEGTSNPNLYWYRQAAGRGLQLLFYSVGIGQISSEVPQNLSASRPQDRQFILSSKKLLLSDSGFYLCAWSVHDYEQYFGPGTRLTVT.

The CDR3: CASSTGHYEQYF. As DNA, the CDR3 is TGTGCCAGCAGCACGGGACACTACGAGCAGTACTTC. The V gene is TRBV7-9, the J gene TRBJ2-7, with D perhaps TRBD1 (6 bases). Germline loops: CDR1 SEHNR, CDR2 FQNEAQ (reference sequence). This CDR3 comprises 12 residues. V lost 5 bases and J lost 3, with 8 bases in between. The complete variable domain, with remaining parts taken from reference TRBV7-9 and TRBJ2-7, reads DTGVSQNPRHKITKRGQNVTFRCDPISEHNRLYWYRQTLGQGPEFLTYFQNEAQLEKSRLLSDRFSAERPKGSFSTLEIQRTEQGDSAMYLCASSTGHYEQYFGPGTRLTVT.

CDR3 protein: CASSVDLGGQNSPLHF. The CDR3 bases are TGTGCCAGCAGCGTAGACTTGGGCGGGCAGAATTCACCCCTCCACTTT. This chain joins TRBV9 and TRBJ1-6, with D unclear. Trimming removed 0 bases at V and 7 bases at J, with 14 bases between. The CDR3 runs 16 residues. CDR1 and CDR2 (germline): SGDLS, YYNGEE.

CDR3 nucleotide sequence: TGTGCCAGCAGTTCCCCCGAACTCTCTGGGGCCAACGTCCTGACTTTC. Residues: CASSSPELSGANVLTF. The chain joins TRBV28 to TRBJ2-6; D uncertain. CDR3 length: 16 residues. CDR1 is MDHEN, CDR2 SYDVKM, per germline. V was trimmed by 4 bases and J by 0 bases, leaving 10 bases between them.

This clone was recorded only once. The chain is built from TRBV19 and TRBJ2-2, with D perhaps matching TRBD1 (8 bases). CDR1 is LNHDA, CDR2 SQIVND, per germline (reference sequence). The CDR3 is 15 amino acids. The V end was cut by 4 bases, the J end by 6 bases, with 15 bases between. The CDR3, as DNA: TGTGCCAGTAGTAGACAAACAGGGGGGGCCGGGGAGCTGTTTTTT. It specifies CASSRQTGGAGELFF.

The chain couples TRBV18 to TRBJ1-1; D is possibly TRBD1 (5 bases). Trimming stripped 0 bases from V and 0 bases from J, with 11 bases between. CDR3 length: 16 amino acids. From germline, CDR1 is KGHSH and CDR2 LQKENI. CDR3 bases: TGTGCCAGCTCACCACCGGGGGGTACCCTGAACACTGAAGCTTTCTTT. It codes for CASSPPGGTLNTEAFF.

The J gene is TRBJ2-1, the V gene TRBV24-1; 8 bases are shared with TRBD2. CDR3 length: 16 residues. V lost 10 bases to trimming and J lost 9 bases; unmatched junction nucleotides: 19. Germline loops: CDR1 KGHDR, CDR2 SFDVKD. Here the CDR3 DNA reads TGTGCCACACCCTTCGCCCGCGGGGGGCTCGCGGGTGAGCAGTTCTTC. It specifies CATPFARGGLAGEQFF.

This clone was seen once. J is TRBJ1-5 and V is TRBV19, with D perhaps matching TRBD1 (6 bases). The CDR3 totals 14 residues. Germline V gene sequence: CDR1 LNHDA, CDR2 SQIVND (reference sequence). V was clipped by 2 bases and J by 5 bases, with 10 bases between them. CDR3 residues: CASSIQAGDQPQHF. The DNA of the CDR3 is TGTGCCAGTAGTATACAGGCAGGGGATCAGCCCCAGCATTTT.

The genes are TRBV7-3 and TRBJ2-1, with TRBD2 identical over 10 bases. The trim removed 7 bases at V and 6 bases at J, leaving 12 bases unmatched. CDR1 SGHTA and CDR2 FQGTGA come from the germline V gene. This CDR3 comprises 16 residues. CDR3 in amino acids: CASIDSSGGPVNEQFF. Written as DNA, the CDR3 is TGTGCCAGCATCGATTCTAGCGGGGGTCCGGTCAATGAGCAGTTCTTC.

This clone was recorded once. The V call is TRBV5-1, the J call TRBJ2-1, with a weak D call TRBD1 (7 bases). Germline CDR1 reads SGHRS; CDR2 reads YFSETQ. The CDR3 length is 13 residues. V gave up 4 bases and J gave up 4 bases, with 9 bases separating them. As DNA, the CDR3 is TGCGCCAGCAGCGCGGGACAGTACAATGAGCAGTTCTTC. It codes for CASSAGQYNEQFF.

This clone was counted a few times. The gene calls are TRBV19 and TRBJ1-4; tentative D call: TRBD1 (5 bases). The length of the CDR3 is 13 residues. The germline V gene has CDR1 LNHDA and CDR2 SQIVND (reference sequence). V lost 7 bases to trimming and J lost 3 bases, with 9 bases between them. CDR3 coding DNA: TGTGCCAGTACAGGGTTGTCTAATGAAAAACTGTTTTTT. Its translation: CASTGLSNEKLFF. The whole variable domain, filled in from reference TRBV19 and TRBJ1-4, reads DGGITQSPKYLFRKEGQNVTLSCEQNLNHDAMYWYRQDPGQGLRLIYYSQIVNDFQKGDIAEGYSVSREKKESFPLTVTSAQKNPTAFYLCASTGLSNEKLFFGSGTQLSVL.

The CDR3 sequence is CASSPPRGLAGELFF. DNA of the CDR3: TGTGCCAGCAGCCCCCCGCGGGGACTAGCGGGGGAGCTGTTTTTT. The chain has TRBV13 and TRBJ2-2, with TRBD2 identical over 10 bases. V shed 5 bases, J shed 8 bases, and the junction held 8 bases outside the gene matches. Germline loops: CDR1 PRHDT, CDR2 FYEKMQ (reference sequence). The CDR3 has 15 amino acids.

CDR3 in DNA: TGTGCCAGCAGCGACAGGTACCTGAACACTGAAGCTTTCTTT. Its translation: CASSDRYLNTEAFF. The chain couples TRBV11-1 to TRBJ1-1; D is perhaps TRBD1 (6 bases). The V gene's germline CDR1 is SGHAT and CDR2 FQDESV (reference sequence). Trimming left V 5 bases short and J 0 bases short, with 10 bases between. The CDR3 has 14 amino acids.

The rearrangement joins TRBV7-9 to TRBJ1-1, with TRBD1 as a possible D gene (5 bases). The CDR3 length is 14 residues. CDR1 is SEHNR and CDR2 is FQNEAQ in the germline V gene (reference sequence). Trimming shortened V by 1 base and J by 4 bases, and 10 bases separated the two germline ends. The CDR3 region has the DNA TGTGCCAGCAGCTTAGGAGGCGGGGGCACTGAAGCTTTCTTT. Protein sequence: CASSLGGGGTEAFF.

The J gene is TRBJ1-6, the V gene TRBV3-1 (or the pseudogene TRBV3-2); TRBD1 is a possible D gene (5 bases). The V and J ends lost 1 base and 7 bases respectively, with 8 bases between them. Germline V lookup: CDR1 LGHDT, CDR2 YNNKEL (reference sequence). The CDR3 spans 14 residues. The CDR3 DNA reads as TGTGCCAGCAGCCAAGCGGGGGGGAATTCACCCCTCCACTTT. Protein product: CASSQAGGNSPLHF.

On this clone itself: The sample holds other DNA sequences that translate to the same CDR3. The chain joins TRBV14 to TRBJ1-1; unclear D gene. The length of the CDR3 is 12 residues. Germline CDR1 and CDR2: SGHDN and FVKESK. V shed 1 base and J shed 5 bases, with 5 bases lying between them. Here the CDR3 DNA reads TGTGCCAGCAGCCAAGGCGGAACTGAAGCTTTCTTT. It translates to CASSQGGTEAFF. The complete variable domain, with remaining parts taken from reference TRBV14 and TRBJ1-1, reads EAGVTQFPSHSVIEKGQTVTLRCDPISGHDNLYWYRRVMGKEIKFLLHFVKESKQDESGMPNNRFLAERTGGTYSTLKVQPAELEDSGVYFCASSQGGTEAFFGQGTRLTVV.

This chain uses TRBV30 with TRBJ1-3; 7 nucleotides align to TRBD1. The CDR3 loop spans 13 amino acids. The V and J ends lost 5 bases and 3 bases, in that order; junction bases with no gene match: 4. CDR1 and CDR2 (germline): GTSNPN, SVGIG (reference sequence). As DNA, the CDR3 is TGTGCCTGGGGGACAGCCTTTGGAAACACCATATATTTT. It specifies CAWGTAFGNTIYF.

V is TRBV7-2 and J is TRBJ1-1; D unresolved. The CDR3 runs to 12 residues. V was shortened by 5 bases and J by 7 bases, with 11 bases between the two germline ends. Germline lookup yields CDR1 SGHTA and CDR2 FQGNSA. CDR3 protein: CASSHAGFEAFF. The CDR3 DNA follows: TGTGCCAGCAGCCACGCGGGATTTGAAGCTTTCTTT.

The gene calls are TRBV18 and TRBJ2-2; 7 bases line up with TRBD1. The length of the CDR3 is 15 residues. Germline CDR1 KGHSH, CDR2 LQKENI. V was pared by 3 bases and J by 8 bases, with 9 bases of the junction left unmatched. The CDR3 reads CASSPWDSLEGELFF. CDR3 sequence (DNA): TGTGCCAGCTCACCTTGGGACAGCCTGGAGGGGGAGCTGTTTTTT.

The CDR3 reads CASSPGLAIPSGANVLTF. Written as DNA, the CDR3 is TGTGCCAGCAGTCCGGGACTAGCAATCCCTTCTGGGGCCAACGTCCTGACTTTC. The gene calls are TRBV6-2 or TRBV6-3 and TRBJ2-6, with 9 bases lining up with TRBD2. The junction had 9 bases not matched to a gene; V was cut back by 5 bases and J by 1 base. The CDR3 has 18 amino acids. CDR1 and CDR2 (germline): MNHEY, SVGEGT.